This entry describes one TCR beta chain. Its antigen is unknown. These data belong to a study of identifying expanded T cells in peripheral blood. Profiling relied on immunoSEQ multiplex PCR, and the TCRdb table lists in-frame clones only, not all of them. In the table there are approximately 130,000 clones, approximately 80% of which are singletons. No infections or other immune events were documented during collection. Study-level results: Differentially abundant clones: around 1.2 between replicates, about 17 at around 2 weeks, 19 to 20 at four. Clone count variance between roughly 2-week samples rose with total template count.

CDR1 is LGHNA, CDR2 YNFKEQ, per germline. The V segment lost 4 bases and the J segment 6 bases; nucleotides outside the gene matches: 12. This CDR3 spans 16 amino acids. Specimen: blood. V is TRBV4-2 and J is TRBJ2-1; 7 positions agree with TRBD1. The clonotype originates from a person between 18 and 75 years old in good health. The CDR3 DNA reads TGTGCCAGCAGCCCCTTCGACGGGTCAGGGGGCAATGAGCAGTTCTTC. It yields the protein CASSPFDGSGGNEQFF.